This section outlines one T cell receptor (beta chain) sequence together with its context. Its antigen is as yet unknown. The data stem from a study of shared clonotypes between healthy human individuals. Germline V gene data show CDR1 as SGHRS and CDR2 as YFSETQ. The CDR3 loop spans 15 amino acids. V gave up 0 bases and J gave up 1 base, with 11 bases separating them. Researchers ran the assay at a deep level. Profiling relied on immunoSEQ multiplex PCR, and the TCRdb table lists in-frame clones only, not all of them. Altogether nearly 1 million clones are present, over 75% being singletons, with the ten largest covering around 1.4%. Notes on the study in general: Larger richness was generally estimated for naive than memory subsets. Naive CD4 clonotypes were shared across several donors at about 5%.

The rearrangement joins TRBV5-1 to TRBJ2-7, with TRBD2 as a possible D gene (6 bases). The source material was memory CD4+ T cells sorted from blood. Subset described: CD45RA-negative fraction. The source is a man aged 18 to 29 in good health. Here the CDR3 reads CASSLVSAGSYEQYF. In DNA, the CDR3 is TGCGCCAGCAGCTTGGTGTCGGCGGGGTCCTACGAGCAGTACTTC.